Below, 5 T cell receptor beta chains from the same sample are listed, as sequenced in a study of blood T cell repertoires in COVID-19. Clones were sequenced by immunoSEQ multiplex PCR, and TCRdb holds only the in-frame ones, with some missing. The sample lists more than 110,000 clones; about 79% were seen once. Sequenced input: peripheral blood. All receptors derive from a woman older than 75 with active or convalescent COVID-19.

The chain joins TRBV27 to TRBJ2-7, with a weak D call TRBD2 (6 bases). CDR1 and CDR2 (germline): MNHEY, SMNVEV (reference sequence). V lost 5 bases to trimming and J lost 3 bases, with 14 bases between them. The CDR3 length is 14 residues. CDR3 in amino acids: CASSGSGSVYEQYF. The CDR3 DNA follows: TGTGCCAGCAGTGGTAGCGGCAGCGTCTACGAGCAGTACTTC.

The rearrangement links TRBV30 to TRBJ2-7, with TRBD2 identical over 9 bases. Losses at the gene ends were 3 bases for V and 0 bases for J; bases not matched to a gene: 6. Germline V gives CDR1 GTSNPN, CDR2 SVGIG (reference sequence). The CDR3 length is 15 residues. CDR3 bases: TGTGCCTGGAGACGCCGGACTAGCGCCTCCTACGAGCAGTACTTC. Its protein product is CAWRRRTSASYEQYF.

DNA of the CDR3: TGCAGTGCTAGTCCAGGGATAGACACCATATATTTT. Encoded protein: CSASPGIDTIYF. The chain carries TRBV20-1 and TRBJ1-3, with D tentatively TRBD1 (5 bases). Trimming stripped 3 bases from V and 8 bases from J, with 11 bases between. This CDR3 has 12 amino acids. CDR1 and CDR2 from the germline V gene are DFQATT and SNEGSKA (reference sequence).

The chain is built from TRBV2 and TRBJ1-5, with D perhaps TRBD1 (5 bases). This CDR3 has 13 amino acids. CDR1 and CDR2 from the germline V gene are SNHLY and FYNNEI. V dropped 6 bases and J dropped 7 bases, with 13 bases sitting between them. CDR3 in amino acids: CASSWRGSQPQHF. CDR3 nucleotides: TGTGCCAGCAGCTGGCGGGGGAGCCAGCCCCAGCATTTT.

The CDR3 coding sequence is TGTGCCAGCAGTCCGATGGGGACAGGGACCCTCTATGGCTACACCTTC. It yields the protein CASSPMGTGTLYGYTF. V and J are TRBV28 and TRBJ1-2; 9 nucleotides match TRBD1. J was trimmed by 4 bases and V by 5 bases; bases with no gene match: 11. This CDR3 spans 16 amino acids. The germline CDR1 and CDR2 sequences are MDHEN and SYDVKM.